Listed below are T cell receptor beta chains from one sample, sequenced in a study of brain T cells in children with intractable seizures. This table comes from immunoSEQ multiplex PCR, and its TCRdb copy is limited to in-frame clones, with some not included. The data show a few hundred thousand clones, more than 85% seen once. The source was peripheral blood, collected less than 6 months after surgery. Receptors originate from a boy younger than two with tuberous sclerosis and intractable seizures. Each CDR3 is given with its conserved first and last residue. Fields, in order: D gene, J gene, clone size, V gene, CDR3 DNA, CDR3 protein. A D gene is named only where the DNA matches it firmly. For some rows the clone size is stated as once, few or many, or as a class when expanded; others skip it.

d_call: -
j_call: TRBJ2-2
clone_size: few
v_call: TRBV11-3
cdr3_nt: TGTGCCAGCACCCCCAGGCGGAACACCGGGGAGCTGTTTTTT
cdr3_aa: CASTPRRNTGELFF

d_call: -
j_call: TRBJ2-5
clone_size: -
v_call: TRBV10-3
cdr3_nt: TGTGCCATCAGTGAGTCGACTCCAGGAGAGACCCAGTACTTC
cdr3_aa: CAISESTPGETQYF

d_call: -
j_call: TRBJ1-3
clone_size: -
v_call: TRBV6-1
cdr3_nt: TGTGCCAGCAGTGGGATAACAGCGACTTCTGGAAACACCATATATTTT
cdr3_aa: CASSGITATSGNTIYF

d_call: TRBD1
j_call: TRBJ1-6
clone_size: -
v_call: TRBV7-6
cdr3_nt: TGTGCCAGCAGCTTAGAATCCACAGGGGATTCACCCCTCCACTTT
cdr3_aa: CASSLESTGDSPLHF

d_call: TRBD1
j_call: TRBJ1-2
clone_size: -
v_call: TRBV19
cdr3_nt: TGTGCCAGTAGTATAGGGACAGGGGATCGGAGTGGCTACACCTTC
cdr3_aa: CASSIGTGDRSGYTF

d_call: TRBD1
j_call: TRBJ1-3
clone_size: -
v_call: TRBV7-9
cdr3_nt: TGTGCCAGCAGCCCGGGACAGGTACTAATCTCTGGAAACACCATATATTTT
cdr3_aa: CASSPGQVLISGNTIYF

d_call: -
j_call: TRBJ1-4
clone_size: -
v_call: TRBV3-1/TRBV3-2
cdr3_nt: TGTGCCAGCAGCATCGGACCGCTCAATAAGGGGCAACTGTTTTTT
cdr3_aa: CASSIGPLNKGQLFF

d_call: -
j_call: TRBJ2-6
clone_size: -
v_call: TRBV20-1
cdr3_nt: TGCAGTGCTAGTGGGGTACGGAGCTCTGGGGCCAACGTCCTGACTTTC
cdr3_aa: CSASGVRSSGANVLTF

d_call: -
j_call: TRBJ1-1
clone_size: -
v_call: TRBV6-5
cdr3_nt: TGTGCCAGCAGTTACTCGACTTCCAACACTGAAGCTTTCTTT
cdr3_aa: CASSYSTSNTEAFF

d_call: -
j_call: TRBJ1-3
clone_size: -
v_call: TRBV19
cdr3_nt: TGTGCCAGTAGTTTTGCGGAGTTCGCTGGAAACACCATATATTTT
cdr3_aa: CASSFAEFAGNTIYF

d_call: -
j_call: TRBJ2-1
clone_size: -
v_call: TRBV7-3
cdr3_nt: TGTGCCAGCAGCTTAGGTGTCAATGAGCAGTTCTTC
cdr3_aa: CASSLGVNEQFF

d_call: TRBD1
j_call: TRBJ2-5
clone_size: -
v_call: TRBV5-1
cdr3_nt: TGCGCCAGCAGCTTGGGGCAGGGGGCAAGGGAGACCCAGTACTTC
cdr3_aa: CASSLGQGARETQYF

d_call: -
j_call: TRBJ2-1
clone_size: -
v_call: TRBV7-2
cdr3_nt: TGTGCCAGCAGCCCCTCAGTTGGGAATGAGCAGTTCTTC
cdr3_aa: CASSPSVGNEQFF

d_call: -
j_call: TRBJ2-7
clone_size: -
v_call: TRBV6-5
cdr3_nt: TGTGCCAGCAGTTACTCTGTTAGCTCCTACGAGCAGTACTTC
cdr3_aa: CASSYSVSSYEQYF

d_call: TRBD1
j_call: TRBJ2-7
clone_size: -
v_call: TRBV27
cdr3_nt: TGTGCCAGCAGTTTTGGATCGCCGGGACAGGGGAGCGAGCAGTACTTC
cdr3_aa: CASSFGSPGQGSEQYF

d_call: TRBD2
j_call: TRBJ2-7
clone_size: once
v_call: TRBV2
cdr3_nt: TGTGCCAGCAGTGTTCTGGCGGGGGGCGGCGAGCAGTACTTC
cdr3_aa: CASSVLAGGGEQYF

d_call: -
j_call: TRBJ2-1
clone_size: -
v_call: TRBV14
cdr3_nt: TGTGCCAGCAGCCAAGCCAGTAGGGGGAGCTACAATGAGCAGTTCTTC
cdr3_aa: CASSQASRGSYNEQFF

d_call: TRBD2
j_call: TRBJ2-1
clone_size: -
v_call: TRBV3-1/TRBV3-2
cdr3_nt: TGTGCCAGCAGCCAAGATCGATCTAGCGGGGGGTGGGATGAGCAGTTCTTC
cdr3_aa: CASSQDRSSGGWDEQFF

d_call: TRBD1
j_call: TRBJ2-1
clone_size: -
v_call: TRBV5-1
cdr3_nt: TGCGCCAGCAGCTTGGGAAGGACAGGTATAGGCAATGAGCAGTTCTTC
cdr3_aa: CASSLGRTGIGNEQFF

d_call: -
j_call: TRBJ2-2
clone_size: -
v_call: TRBV9
cdr3_nt: TGTGCCAGCAGAGAAGCAGGGGGGACGGCCGGGGAGCTGTTTTTT
cdr3_aa: CASREAGGTAGELFF

d_call: TRBD2
j_call: TRBJ2-7
clone_size: once
v_call: TRBV2
cdr3_nt: TGTGCCAGCGGGACTACCTCTTGGGAGCAGTACTTC
cdr3_aa: CASGTTSWEQYF

d_call: TRBD1
j_call: TRBJ1-1
clone_size: -
v_call: TRBV10-3
cdr3_nt: TGTGCCATCAGTGAGTCGGGGACAGTGAACACTGAAGCTTTCTTT
cdr3_aa: CAISESGTVNTEAFF

d_call: -
j_call: TRBJ2-7
clone_size: -
v_call: TRBV4-2
cdr3_nt: TGTGCCAGCAGCCAAGAAAGTTCGGTTGGGTACGAGCAGTACTTC
cdr3_aa: CASSQESSVGYEQYF

d_call: -
j_call: TRBJ2-7
clone_size: -
v_call: TRBV7-8
cdr3_nt: TGTGCCAGCAGCTTAGGAGGGGGAGTAGGGTACGAGCAGTACTTC
cdr3_aa: CASSLGGGVGYEQYF

d_call: -
j_call: TRBJ1-2
clone_size: -
v_call: TRBV5-5
cdr3_nt: TGTGCCAGCAGCTTGGCATCGGCAGGGCAAAACTATGGCTACACCTTC
cdr3_aa: CASSLASAGQNYGYTF

d_call: -
j_call: TRBJ1-2
clone_size: -
v_call: TRBV27
cdr3_nt: TGTGCCAGCAGTTTTAGCGCTAACTATGGCTACACCTTC
cdr3_aa: CASSFSANYGYTF

d_call: TRBD2
j_call: TRBJ2-7
clone_size: once
v_call: TRBV4-2
cdr3_nt: TGTGCCAGCAGCCAAGAGCCCTTAGCGGGAGGGAGATTGTACGAGCAGTACTTC
cdr3_aa: CASSQEPLAGGRLYEQYF

d_call: -
j_call: TRBJ2-3
clone_size: -
v_call: TRBV7-8
cdr3_nt: TGTGCCAGCAGCTCCTCGGGGGGCACAGATACGCAGTATTTT
cdr3_aa: CASSSSGGTDTQYF

d_call: -
j_call: TRBJ1-1
clone_size: -
v_call: TRBV14
cdr3_nt: TGTGCCAGCAGCCAAGACTGGGGGAACACTGAAGCTTTCTTT
cdr3_aa: CASSQDWGNTEAFF

d_call: TRBD1
j_call: TRBJ1-1
clone_size: -
v_call: TRBV4-1
cdr3_nt: TGCGCCAGCAGCCAGGGGACAGAGAACACTGAAGCTTTCTTT
cdr3_aa: CASSQGTENTEAFF

d_call: -
j_call: TRBJ1-6
clone_size: -
v_call: TRBV2
cdr3_nt: TGTGCCAGCAGAACAACTGGGGGGAGCTCCTATAATTCACCCCTCCACTTT
cdr3_aa: CASRTTGGSSYNSPLHF

d_call: -
j_call: TRBJ1-2
clone_size: -
v_call: TRBV28
cdr3_nt: TGTGCCAGCAGTTTCGAGTCGGGAGGCTACACCTTC
cdr3_aa: CASSFESGGYTF

d_call: -
j_call: TRBJ1-1
clone_size: -
v_call: TRBV27
cdr3_nt: TGTGCCAGCCTCCCCCTCCGGGGATTTAGGACTGAAGCTTTCTTT
cdr3_aa: CASLPLRGFRTEAFF

d_call: TRBD1
j_call: TRBJ1-6
clone_size: -
v_call: TRBV2
cdr3_nt: TGTGCCAGCAGCGAATACAGGGGGCGGGATAATTCACCCCTCCACTTT
cdr3_aa: CASSEYRGRDNSPLHF

d_call: TRBD1
j_call: TRBJ1-1
clone_size: -
v_call: TRBV25-1
cdr3_nt: TGTGCCAGCACCATGACAGGGGCGAACACTGAAGCTTTCTTT
cdr3_aa: CASTMTGANTEAFF

d_call: TRBD1
j_call: TRBJ2-3
clone_size: -
v_call: TRBV7-9
cdr3_nt: TGTGCCAGCAGCCCGATTAGGGACAGGGGGCTCACAGATACGCAGTATTTT
cdr3_aa: CASSPIRDRGLTDTQYF

d_call: -
j_call: TRBJ2-5
clone_size: -
v_call: TRBV6-5
cdr3_nt: TGTGCCAGCAGTTCAGGGGAGACCCAGTACTTC
cdr3_aa: CASSSGETQYF

d_call: -
j_call: TRBJ2-2
clone_size: -
v_call: TRBV9
cdr3_nt: TGTGCCAGCAGCGTAGCATCAGGAACAATGAACACCGGGGAGCTGTTTTTT
cdr3_aa: CASSVASGTMNTGELFF

d_call: -
j_call: TRBJ1-3
clone_size: -
v_call: TRBV5-4
cdr3_nt: TGTGCCAGCGGGTACAGGGACTCTGGAAACACCATATATTTT
cdr3_aa: CASGYRDSGNTIYF

d_call: -
j_call: TRBJ2-7
clone_size: -
v_call: TRBV30
cdr3_nt: TGTGCCTGGAGTCCCGGGCAGGCCTACGAGCAGTACTTC
cdr3_aa: CAWSPGQAYEQYF

d_call: TRBD1
j_call: TRBJ1-5
clone_size: -
v_call: TRBV19
cdr3_nt: TGTGCCAGTAGTATAGCAGGGGGGGGTGTCAATCAGCCCCAGCATTTT
cdr3_aa: CASSIAGGGVNQPQHF

d_call: TRBD2
j_call: TRBJ2-7
clone_size: -
v_call: TRBV19
cdr3_nt: TGTGCCAGTAGTGCGGGACTAGCGGGAGTCGTCGAGCAGTACTTC
cdr3_aa: CASSAGLAGVVEQYF

d_call: TRBD1
j_call: TRBJ1-6
clone_size: once
v_call: TRBV19
cdr3_nt: TGTGCCAGTAGTGCCCCGACAGGGAGCTCCTATAATTCACCCCTCCACTTT
cdr3_aa: CASSAPTGSSYNSPLHF